This paragraph reports one TCR beta chain. Its antigen is unknown. The data belong to a study of T cell responses to AZD1222 COVID-19 vaccine. Study-level background: Pooling covered second doses at about 4 or about 12 weeks.

Overall study results and limits: Close to half of all spike-specific TCRs reportedly target regions of the variants that are unmutated. Recipients of two AZD1222 doses showed rising Spike-specific TCR breadth and depth.

With V trimmed by 2 bases and J by 0 bases, 2 bases remained unmatched. Germline-derived CDR1 and CDR2 are SGDLS and YYNGEE. The CDR3 runs to 15 residues. TCRdb's table, derived via immunoSEQ multiplex PCR, lists solely in-frame clones and lacks some. In the table there are around 130,000 clones, roughly nine tenths of which are singletons. The TCR comes from an adult in good health. The rearrangement joins TRBV9 to TRBJ2-3; 8 positions match TRBD2. The sample in question was peripheral blood, obtained on day 0 of AZD1222 vaccination. CDR3 bases: TGTGCCAGCAGCGTCAGCGGGAGAAGCACAGATACGCAGTATTTT. This sequence encodes CASSVSGRSTDTQYF.